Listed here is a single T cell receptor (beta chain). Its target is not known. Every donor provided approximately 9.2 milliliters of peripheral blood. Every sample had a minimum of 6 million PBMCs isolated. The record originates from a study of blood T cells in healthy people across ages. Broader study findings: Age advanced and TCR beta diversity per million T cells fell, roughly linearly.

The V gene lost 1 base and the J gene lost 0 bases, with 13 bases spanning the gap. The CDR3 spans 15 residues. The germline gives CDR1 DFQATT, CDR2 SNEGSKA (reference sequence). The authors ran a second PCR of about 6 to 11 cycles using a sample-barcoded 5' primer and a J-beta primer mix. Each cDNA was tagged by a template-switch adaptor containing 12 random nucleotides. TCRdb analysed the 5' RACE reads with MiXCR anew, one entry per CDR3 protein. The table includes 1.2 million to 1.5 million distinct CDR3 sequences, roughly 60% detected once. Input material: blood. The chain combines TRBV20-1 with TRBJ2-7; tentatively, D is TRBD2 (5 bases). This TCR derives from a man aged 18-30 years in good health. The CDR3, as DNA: TGCAGTGCTAGAGCATGGCGGGCGATCTCCTACGAGCAGTACTTC. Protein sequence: CSARAWRAISYEQYF.